Below are 20 T cell receptor beta chains sequenced from a single sample in a study of beta chain features in type 1 diabetes (dated by TCRdb to 2016 to 2019). Preparation of the library involved the immunoSEQ multiplex PCR assay. The entire isolated RNA was reverse transcribed using the High Capacity cDNA Reverse Transcription Kit, and thus expressed TCRB transcripts were sequenced. TCRdb stores this immuneACCESS table with in-frame sequences only. Part of the clones is absent; in the studies checked, under half of the shortfall reflects unresolved V genes, and no reason is known for the rest. The sample table lists 300,000 to 450,000 clones, 15% to 20% of them with a count of one. The ten largest clones take up approximately 0.043% of the sample. Sample: naive CD4+ T cells from blood. The cell subset or site label of this sample denotes: true naive CD4+ T cells. These receptors all stem from a woman between 18 and 29 years old in good health.

This chain joins TRBV14 and TRBJ2-1; D unclear. V was trimmed by 1 base and J by 10 bases, leaving 8 bases between them. CDR1 is SGHDN and CDR2 is FVKESK in the germline V gene. The CDR3 is 12 amino acids. This chain's CDR3 is CASSQGFREQFF. The CDR3 DNA sequence: TGTGCCAGCAGCCAAGGATTCCGGGAGCAGTTCTTC.

This clone appeared a few times. CDR3 protein: CASSLNPEGNSPLHF. Here the CDR3 DNA reads TGTGCCAGCAGCCTTAATCCGGAGGGTAATTCACCCCTCCACTTT. The V call is TRBV7-6, the J call TRBJ1-6; no clear D. CDR1 and CDR2 (germline): SGHVS, FNYEAQ. The V gene lost 5 bases and the J gene lost 6 bases, with 14 bases spanning the gap. The CDR3 consists of 15 residues. Full variable domain (outside the CDR3, taken from reference TRBV7-6 and TRBJ1-6): GAGVSQSPRYKVTKRGQDVALRCDPISGHVSLYWYRQALGQGPEFLTYFNYEAQQDKSGLPNDRFSAERPEGSISTLTIQRTEQRDSAMYRCASSLNPEGNSPLHFGNGTRLTVT.

The gene calls are TRBV9 and TRBJ1-1, with 7 bases lining up with TRBD1. V lost 1 base to trimming and J lost 3 bases; unmatched junction nucleotides: 3. Germline V CDR1 and CDR2: SGDLS, YYNGEE. The CDR3 has 14 amino acids. The CDR3 loop is CASSVSQGDTEAFF. CDR3 DNA: TGTGCCAGCAGCGTATCCCAGGGGGACACTGAAGCTTTCTTT.

The rearrangement links TRBV2 to TRBJ1-2, with D perhaps matching TRBD1 (6 bases). The germline V gene has CDR1 SNHLY and CDR2 FYNNEI. Trimming stripped 2 bases from V and 5 bases from J, with 12 bases between. The CDR3 is made up of 14 amino acids. DNA of the CDR3: TGTGCCAGCAGTGAACGGGGGGGCTATTATGGCTACACCTTC. Its translation: CASSERGGYYGYTF.

The V call is TRBV2, the J call TRBJ1-3, with D maybe TRBD1 (6 bases). Germline CDR1 is SNHLY and CDR2 is FYNNEI. Trimming left V 5 bases short and J 0 bases short, with 11 bases between. The CDR3 is made up of 15 amino acids. This chain's CDR3 is CASSWTDPSGNTIYF. The CDR3 DNA is TGTGCCAGCAGTTGGACAGATCCCTCTGGAAACACCATATATTTT.

This clone has more than one count but fewer than ten. The chain is built from TRBV4-3 and TRBJ2-1; a weak D match, TRBD2 (6 bases). CDR1 is LGHNA and CDR2 is YSLEER in the germline V gene. The germline V and J ends were trimmed by 4 bases and 5 bases, with 15 bases remaining between them. The CDR3 contains 15 residues. Here the CDR3 DNA reads TGCGCCAGCAGCCCCTCGGCGGGGCTCCACAATGAGCAGTTCTTC. This translates into CASSPSAGLHNEQFF.

This chain joins TRBV6-5 and TRBJ1-2; D gene unclear. CDR3 size: 15 residues. The germline V gene has CDR1 MNHEY and CDR2 SVGAGI. With 0 bases removed from V and 0 bases from J, the gap between germline ends came to 8 bases. Here the CDR3 reads CASSYSQFANYGYTF. The CDR3 DNA is TGTGCCAGCAGTTACTCCCAGTTTGCTAACTATGGCTACACCTTC.

This clone showed up just a few times. Here the CDR3 reads CASSSGLLTMNTEAFF. The CDR3 nucleotides are TGTGCCAGCAGCTCAGGGCTATTAACGATGAACACTGAAGCTTTCTTT. This rearrangement joins TRBV7-3 to TRBJ1-1; tentatively, D is TRBD1 (5 bases). Germline loops: CDR1 SGHTA, CDR2 FQGTGA. The CDR3 is made up of 16 amino acids. The V end lost 4 bases, the J end lost 0 bases, and 15 bases lay between the germline ends. The variable domain in full, with the rest retrieved from reference TRBV7-3 and TRBJ1-1, is GAGVSQTPSNKVTEKGKYVELRCDPISGHTALYWYRQSLGQGPEFLIYFQGTGAADDSGLPNDRFFAVRPEGSVSTLKIQRTERGDSAVYLCASSSGLLTMNTEAFFGQGTRLTVV.

In its sample, this clone was seen a few times. The chain uses TRBV4-2 and TRBJ2-5; no definite D call. Germline CDR1 and CDR2: LGHNA and YNFKEQ. CDR3 length: 14 residues. V dropped 0 bases and J dropped 5 bases, with 10 bases sitting between them. As DNA, the CDR3 is TGTGCCAGCAGCCAAGAAAGATCCGGGGAGACCCAGTACTTC. Translating gives CASSQERSGETQYF.

This chain uses TRBV6-5 with TRBJ2-1; D is perhaps TRBD2 (6 bases). The CDR3 covers 13 residues. Trimming took 4 bases from V and 5 from J, leaving 9 bases between them. CDR1 is MNHEY, CDR2 SVGAGI, per germline. This chain's CDR3 is CASSWGLHNEQFF. Here the CDR3 DNA reads TGTGCCAGCAGTTGGGGACTCCACAATGAGCAGTTCTTC.

The chain has TRBV5-1 and TRBJ1-2, with 9 positions matching TRBD1. The germline V gene encodes CDR1 SGHRS and CDR2 YFSETQ. The V and J ends lost 5 bases and 7 bases, in that order; junction bases with no gene match: 9. This CDR3 has 14 amino acids. CDR3 DNA sequence: TGCGCCAGCAGTCCGGGACAGGGAGCGGGTGGCTACACCTTC. Amino acid sequence: CASSPGQGAGGYTF. The full variable domain, its missing parts supplied by reference TRBV5-1 and TRBJ1-2, is KAGVTQTPRYLIKTRGQQVTLSCSPISGHRSVSWYQQTPGQGLQFLFEYFSETQRNKGNFPGRFSGRQFSNSRSEMNVSTLELGDSALYLCASSPGQGAGGYTFGSGTRLTVV.

In this sample, this clone turned up a few times. The chain is built from TRBV14 and TRBJ2-7; D not resolved. CDR3 length: 11 amino acids. CDR1 is SGHDN, CDR2 FVKESK, per germline. Between the trimmed V and J ends, which lost 3 bases and 7 bases, there was a span of 7 bases. The CDR3 bases are TGTGCCAGCAGCCACGGGTCTGAGCAGTACTTC. It yields the protein CASSHGSEQYF.

DNA of the CDR3: TGTGCCAGCAGCTTAGGGCCAGAGACCCAGTACTTC. This translates into CASSLGPETQYF. The gene calls are TRBV7-9 and TRBJ2-5; the D is unclear. The germline gives CDR1 SEHNR, CDR2 FQNEAQ (reference sequence). V shed 1 base and J shed 4 bases, with 4 bases lying between them. This CDR3 region has 12 residues.

This clone has a handful of counts. The chain joins TRBV15 to TRBJ2-3, with D hard to call. The V gene lost 2 bases and the J gene lost 0 bases, with 9 bases spanning the gap. Germline V gives CDR1 LNHNV, CDR2 YYDKDF (reference sequence). CDR3 length: 15 residues. CDR3 sequence (DNA): TGTGCCACCAGCAGAAGAGTGGGCAGCACAGATACGCAGTATTTT. Translating gives CATSRRVGSTDTQYF.

The J gene is TRBJ1-1, the V gene TRBV19, with D perhaps matching TRBD1 (5 bases). V lost 4 bases to trimming and J lost 3 bases, with 9 bases between them. This CDR3 is 13 amino acids long. Germline V gene sequence: CDR1 LNHDA, CDR2 SQIVND (reference sequence). CDR3 in amino acids: CASSRTRDTEAFF. The CDR3 nucleotides are TGTGCCAGTAGTAGGACAAGGGACACTGAAGCTTTCTTT.

This clone was observed a handful of times. This chain uses TRBV7-2 with TRBJ1-2; no reliable D call. Looked up from germline, CDR1 is SGHTA and CDR2 is FQGNSA. The CDR3 has 14 residues. With 4 bases removed from V and 4 bases from J, the gap between germline ends came to 13 bases. The DNA for the CDR3 is TGTGCCAGCAGCTCCAAAGCAGGATCCTATGGCTACACCTTC. Its translation is CASSSKAGSYGYTF. The whole variable domain, remainder taken from reference TRBV7-2 and TRBJ1-2, is GAGVSQSPSNKVTEKGKDVELRCDPISGHTALYWYRQSLGQGLEFLIYFQGNSAPDKSGLPSDRFSAERTGGSVSTLTIQRTQQEDSAVYLCASSSKAGSYGYTFGSGTRLTVV.

The chain recombines TRBV5-1 with TRBJ2-5, with TRBD2 matching 9 bases. The CDR3 is made up of 14 amino acids. Trimming removed 6 bases from V and 2 bases from J; junction bases left unmatched: 5. CDR1 is SGHRS, CDR2 YFSETQ, per germline. The CDR3 nucleotides are TGCGCCAGCACAAGCGGGAGGATACAAGAGACCCAGTACTTC. Amino acid sequence: CASTSGRIQETQYF.

In this sample, this clone turned up a few times. CDR3 DNA: TGCGCCAGCAGCCCGGGGCGGGGGTCGGGGTACGAGCAGTACTTC. Its translation: CASSPGRGSGYEQYF. The chain uses TRBV5-1 and TRBJ2-7; the match to TRBD2 covers 7 bases. Germline assignment: CDR1 SGHRS and CDR2 YFSETQ. V was pared by 4 bases and J by 4 bases, with 11 bases of the junction left unmatched. The CDR3 contains 15 residues.

This clone was counted only a few times. The J gene is TRBJ1-2, the V gene TRBV5-1; 7 bases agree with TRBD1. The ends lost 3 bases at V and 4 bases at J; junction bases unmatched: 6. The CDR3 runs 14 residues. Germline CDR1 SGHRS, CDR2 YFSETQ. The CDR3 sequence is CASSWDSSPYGYTF. The CDR3 DNA follows: TGCGCCAGCAGCTGGGACAGTTCTCCCTATGGCTACACCTTC.

This clone was detected a few times. The chain employs TRBV6-5 and TRBJ2-1; TRBD1 agrees at 7 bases. The germline V gene has CDR1 MNHEY and CDR2 SVGAGI. V was clipped by 5 bases and J by 3 bases; unmatched bases: 4. There are 14 residues in the CDR3. The CDR3 coding sequence is TGTGCCAGCAGTGCTGACAGGGACTACAATGAGCAGTTCTTC. Translated: CASSADRDYNEQFF.